This T cell receptor (beta chain) was obtained from a study of T cell responses to AZD1222 COVID-19 vaccine. TCRdb's table, derived via immunoSEQ multiplex PCR, lists solely in-frame clones and lacks some. The sample has some 170,000 clones, around nine tenths seen once. Study-level results: Possibly, clonal diversity was underestimated; donors were largely white British and included more females.

Concerning this clone itself: No antigen is known for it.

Unmatched junction bases numbered 13, after V lost 3 bases and J lost 4 bases. In germline, CDR1 is SGHRS, CDR2 YFSETQ. The CDR3 is 17 amino acids. The V gene is TRBV5-1, the J gene TRBJ2-1, with TRBD1 matching over 7 bases. Sample: peripheral blood, taken on day 0 of AZD1222 vaccination. The receptor's source is an adult in good health. The CDR3 coding sequence is TGCGCCAGCAGCTCGGACAGGAAGGTCCGGGGTTACAATGAGCAGTTCTTC. It encodes CASSSDRKVRGYNEQFF.